This T cell receptor beta chain emerged from a study of T cell changes during pregnancy in multiple sclerosis. Libraries were prepared by immunoSEQ multiplex PCR; TCRdb keeps only in-frame clonotypes and omits some of them. The table includes about 11,000 clones, around 89% detected once. This CDR3 spans 14 amino acids. Germline loops: CDR1 MNHEY, CDR2 SVGAGI. With 2 bases removed from V and 2 bases from J, the gap between germline ends came to 6 bases. The V call is TRBV6-5, the J call TRBJ1-4, with D possibly TRBD1 on 6 matching bases. The material sequenced was CD8+ T cells from peripheral blood mononuclear cells, taken in the first trimester of pregnancy. This sequence was found in a female donor in good health, enrolled as a control in a pregnancy study. CDR3 amino acids: CASSYTGTNEKLFF. The CDR3 DNA reads TGTGCCAGCAGTTACACAGGGACTAATGAAAAACTGTTTTTT.